This T cell receptor (beta chain) was sequenced during a study of T cell responses to AZD1222 COVID-19 vaccine. Germline CDR1 reads LNHNV; CDR2 reads YYDKDF (reference sequence). V shed 6 bases and J 6 bases; nucleotides not matched to a gene: 4. The CDR3 is 14 residues long. Assay: immunoSEQ multiplex PCR; the TCRdb copy retains only in-frame clones and omits some. The top ten clones hold about 6% of a sample with under 150,000 clones, approximately 90% of them seen once. The V call is TRBV15, the J call TRBJ2-1, with 11 bases aligning to TRBD2. The receptor was isolated from an adult in good health. This specimen consisted of peripheral blood, obtained on day 0 of AZD1222 vaccination. CDR3 in amino acids: CATRVGLAGNEQFF. CDR3 bases: TGTGCCACCAGGGTAGGACTAGCGGGCAATGAGCAGTTCTTC.